This T cell receptor beta chain is from a study of neurological immune-mediated disorders. The cDNA was synthesized by 5'RACE incorporating 10-nucleotide random UMIs. Via MiXCR, TCRdb re-called the 5' RACE reads, giving one row per CDR3 protein. The repertoire holds under 80,000 distinct CDR3 sequences, with roughly 9.5% as singletons. CDR1 is LNHNV and CDR2 is YYDKDF in the germline V gene (reference sequence). With 1 base clipped from V and 5 bases from J, the junction kept 13 bases outside the gene matches. The CDR3 has 18 residues. In its sample, this clonotype was seen many times. Volunteers from a blood bank in Maryland, USA, made up the healthy controls. The unsorted libraries were produced from 2 million PBMCs held at -80 C.

The TCR originated in a man aged 45-65 years in good health. The specimen was PBMCs. This chain joins TRBV15 and TRBJ2-1, with 8 nucleotides matching TRBD2. The CDR3 region is CATSRAFQPGLGDNEQFF. The CDR3 nucleotides read TGTGCCACCAGCAGAGCCTTTCAACCGGGACTAGGAGACAATGAGCAGTTCTTC.